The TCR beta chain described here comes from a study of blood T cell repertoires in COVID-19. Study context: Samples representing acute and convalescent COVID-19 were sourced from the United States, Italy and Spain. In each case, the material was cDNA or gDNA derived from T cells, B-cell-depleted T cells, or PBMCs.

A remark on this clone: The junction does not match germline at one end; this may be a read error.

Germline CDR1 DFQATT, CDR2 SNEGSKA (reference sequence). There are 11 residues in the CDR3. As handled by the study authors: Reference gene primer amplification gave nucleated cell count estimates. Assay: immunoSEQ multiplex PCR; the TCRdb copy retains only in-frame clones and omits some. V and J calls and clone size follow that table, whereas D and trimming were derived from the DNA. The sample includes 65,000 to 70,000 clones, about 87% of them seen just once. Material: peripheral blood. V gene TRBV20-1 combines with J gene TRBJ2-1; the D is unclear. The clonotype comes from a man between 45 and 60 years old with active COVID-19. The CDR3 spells CSARDRNEQFF. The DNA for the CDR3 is TGCAGTGCCAGAGACCGGAATGAGCAGTTCTTC.